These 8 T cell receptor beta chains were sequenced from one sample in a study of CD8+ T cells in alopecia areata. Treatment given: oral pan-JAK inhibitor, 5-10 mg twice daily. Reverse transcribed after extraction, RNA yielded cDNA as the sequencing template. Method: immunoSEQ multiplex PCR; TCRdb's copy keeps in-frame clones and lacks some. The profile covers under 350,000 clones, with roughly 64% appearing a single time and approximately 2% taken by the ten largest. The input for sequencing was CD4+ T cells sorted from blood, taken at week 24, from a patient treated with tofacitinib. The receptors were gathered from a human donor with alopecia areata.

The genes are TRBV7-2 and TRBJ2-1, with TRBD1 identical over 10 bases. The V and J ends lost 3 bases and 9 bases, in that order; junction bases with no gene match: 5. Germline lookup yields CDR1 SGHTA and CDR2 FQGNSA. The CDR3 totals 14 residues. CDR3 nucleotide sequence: TGTGCCAGCAGCTTGGGACAGGGGACTGGTGAGCAGTTCTTC. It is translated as CASSLGQGTGEQFF.

CDR3 sequence reads: CASSGHRSTDTQYF. CDR3 nucleotide sequence: TGTGCCAGCAGCGGCCATCGCAGCACAGATACGCAGTATTTT. This sequence joins TRBV7-9 and TRBJ2-3; unclear D gene. CDR1 is SEHNR and CDR2 is FQNEAQ in the germline V gene (reference sequence). Trimming removed 5 bases from V and 0 bases from J, with 9 bases in between. This CDR3 is 14 amino acids long.

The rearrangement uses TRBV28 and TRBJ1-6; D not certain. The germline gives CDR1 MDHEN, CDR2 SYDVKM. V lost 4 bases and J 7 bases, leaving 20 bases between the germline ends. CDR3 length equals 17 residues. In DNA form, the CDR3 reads TGTGCCAGCAGTTCAGCCCGGCTCCTTAACGCGAATTCACCCCTCCACTTT. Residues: CASSSARLLNANSPLHF.

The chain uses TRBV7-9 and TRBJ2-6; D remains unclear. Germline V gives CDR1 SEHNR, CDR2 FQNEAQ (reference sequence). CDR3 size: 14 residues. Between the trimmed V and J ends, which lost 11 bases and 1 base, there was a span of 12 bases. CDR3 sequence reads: CAGDSGSGANVLTF. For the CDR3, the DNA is TGTGCCGGAGACTCAGGTTCTGGGGCCAACGTCCTGACTTTC. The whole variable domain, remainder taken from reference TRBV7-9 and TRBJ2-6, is DTGVSQNPRHKITKRGQNVTFRCDPISEHNRLYWYRQTLGQGPEFLTYFQNEAQLEKSRLLSDRFSAERPKGSFSTLEIQRTEQGDSAMYLCAGDSGSGANVLTFGAGSRLTVL.

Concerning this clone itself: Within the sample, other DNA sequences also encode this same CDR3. Here the CDR3 DNA reads TGCAGCGTTGGAGGGTCCTACGAGCAGTACTTC. This sequence encodes CSVGGSYEQYF. The gene calls are TRBV29-1 and TRBJ2-7; D might be TRBD2 (5 bases). The CDR3 length is 11 residues. Trimming left V 4 bases short and J 1 base short, with 5 bases between. Germline V gives CDR1 SQVTM, CDR2 ANQGSEA.

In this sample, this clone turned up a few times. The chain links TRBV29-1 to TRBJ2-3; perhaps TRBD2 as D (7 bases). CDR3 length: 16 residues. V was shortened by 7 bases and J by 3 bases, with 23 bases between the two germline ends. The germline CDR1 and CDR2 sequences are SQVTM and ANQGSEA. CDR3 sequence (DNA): TGCAGCGCCCCGGGGGGCCCAGCGTTAGGGACAGATACGCAGTATTTT. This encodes CSAPGGPALGTDTQYF.

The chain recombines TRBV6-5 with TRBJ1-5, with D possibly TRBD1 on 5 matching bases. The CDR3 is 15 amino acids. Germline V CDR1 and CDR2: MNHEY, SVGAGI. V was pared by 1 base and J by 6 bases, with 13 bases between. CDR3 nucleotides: TGTGCCAGCAGTTACTACGGAGATGGGGGTCAGCCCCAGCATTTT. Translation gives CASSYYGDGGQPQHF.

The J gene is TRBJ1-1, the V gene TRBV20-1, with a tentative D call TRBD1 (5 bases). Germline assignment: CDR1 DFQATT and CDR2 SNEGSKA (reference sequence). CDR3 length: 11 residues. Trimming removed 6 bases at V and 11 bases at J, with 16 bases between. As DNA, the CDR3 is TGCAGTGCCGGTTCAGGGCAGAGGGCTTTCTTT. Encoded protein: CSAGSGQRAFF.